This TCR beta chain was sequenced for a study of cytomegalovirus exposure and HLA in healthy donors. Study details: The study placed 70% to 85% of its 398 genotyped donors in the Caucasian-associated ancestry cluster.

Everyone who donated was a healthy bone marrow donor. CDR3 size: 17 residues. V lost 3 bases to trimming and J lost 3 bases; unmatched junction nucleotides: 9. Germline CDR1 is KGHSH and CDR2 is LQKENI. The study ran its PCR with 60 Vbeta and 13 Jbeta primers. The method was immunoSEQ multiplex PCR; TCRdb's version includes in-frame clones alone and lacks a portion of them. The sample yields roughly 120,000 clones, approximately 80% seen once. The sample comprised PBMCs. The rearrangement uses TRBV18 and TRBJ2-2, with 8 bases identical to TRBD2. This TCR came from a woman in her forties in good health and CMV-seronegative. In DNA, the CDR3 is TGTGCCAGCTCACCGCCTGGTAGCGGGATGGACACCGGGGAGCTGTTTTTT. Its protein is CASSPPGSGMDTGELFF.